Following are 2 T cell receptor beta chains from one sample sequenced in a study of T cell responses to AZD1222 COVID-19 vaccine. Using immunoSEQ multiplex PCR, the repertoire was profiled, and TCRdb retains in-frame clones only, with some absent. Seen here are 150,000 to 200,000 clones, around nine tenths observed once, and the top ten hold roughly 1.9%. The starting material was peripheral blood, obtained 28 days after the second AZD1222 dose. The receptors were sampled from an adult who received the AZD1222 COVID-19 vaccine.

The rearrangement joins TRBV19 to TRBJ1-1; D is unresolved. V dropped 1 base and J dropped 0 bases, with 12 bases sitting between them. The CDR3 is 16 amino acids. CDR1 is LNHDA, CDR2 SQIVND, per germline (reference sequence). CDR3 protein: CASSIGRAYMNTEAFF. DNA for the CDR3: TGTGCCAGTAGTATAGGGAGGGCTTACATGAACACTGAAGCTTTCTTT.

The J gene is TRBJ2-1, the V gene TRBV11-3; tentative D call: TRBD1 (6 bases). Trimming cost V 0 bases and J 6 bases, with 15 bases left between them. The V gene's germline CDR1 is SGHNT and CDR2 YENEEA. The CDR3 extends over 16 amino acids. The CDR3 region has the DNA TGTGCCAGCAGCTTAGAAGGGACACTACACATCAATGAGCAGTTCTTC. Translating gives CASSLEGTLHINEQFF. The variable domain in full, with the rest retrieved from reference TRBV11-3 and TRBJ2-1, is EAGVVQSPRYKIIEKKQPVAFWCNPISGHNTLYWYLQNLGQGPELLIRYENEEAVDDSQLPKDRFSAERLKGVDSTLKIQPAELGDSAVYLCASSLEGTLHINEQFFGPGTRLTVL.